This TCR beta chain was documented in a study of control samples from healthy donors and cancer patients. The ends were cut back, 2 bases at V and 7 bases at J, with 12 bases in the middle. Germline V gene data show CDR1 as SGHTA and CDR2 as FQGNSA. CDR3 size: 14 residues. Method: immunoSEQ multiplex PCR; TCRdb's copy keeps in-frame clones and lacks some. The sample carries around 200,000 clones, roughly 91% recorded once. The TCR comes from a young man in good health. Sequencing was done on a sample of blood. This chain links TRBV7-2 with TRBJ2-1; D perhaps matches TRBD1 (8 bases). The CDR3 coding sequence is TGTGCCAGCAGCTTATTACAGGGGGGGAATGAGCAGTTCTTC. Translation: CASSLLQGGNEQFF.